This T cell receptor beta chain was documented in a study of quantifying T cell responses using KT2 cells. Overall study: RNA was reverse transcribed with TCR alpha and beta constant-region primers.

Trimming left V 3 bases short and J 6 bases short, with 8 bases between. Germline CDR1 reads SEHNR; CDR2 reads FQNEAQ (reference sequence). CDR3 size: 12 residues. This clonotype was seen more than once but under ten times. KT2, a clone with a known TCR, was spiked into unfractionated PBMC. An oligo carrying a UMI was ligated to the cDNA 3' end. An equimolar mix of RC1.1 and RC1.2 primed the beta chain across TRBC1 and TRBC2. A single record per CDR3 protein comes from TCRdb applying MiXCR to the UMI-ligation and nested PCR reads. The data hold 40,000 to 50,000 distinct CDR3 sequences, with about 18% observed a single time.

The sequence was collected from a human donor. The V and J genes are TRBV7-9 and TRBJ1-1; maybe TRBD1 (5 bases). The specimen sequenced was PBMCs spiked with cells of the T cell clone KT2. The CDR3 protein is CASSLGGAEAFF. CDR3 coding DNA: TGTGCCAGCAGCTTGGGGGGGGCTGAAGCTTTCTTT.